This TCR beta chain stems from a study of blood T cell repertoires in COVID-19. V shed 2 bases, J shed 2 bases, and the junction held 9 bases outside the gene matches. The length of the CDR3 is 17 residues. Germline-derived CDR1 and CDR2 are SGHDN and FVKESK. Only in-frame clones appear in the TCRdb table, and some are missing; sequencing was by immunoSEQ multiplex PCR. The profile shows 450,000 to 500,000 clones, 70% to 90% of them singletons. The chain employs TRBV14 and TRBJ2-3, with 8 bases lining up with TRBD1. The specimen sequenced was peripheral blood. The clonotype was recovered from a human donor in a cohort sampled during active COVID-19. The CDR3 region has the DNA TGTGCCAGCAGCCAATTCCAGGGGGCGCGTCCCACAGATACGCAGTATTTT. This codes for CASSQFQGARPTDTQYF.